This T cell receptor (beta chain) was captured by sequencing in a study of STAT5B mutations in CD4+ large granular lymphocyte leukemia. Study observations and caveats: TRBV06-family usage was enriched in top patient clones (8/27) versus controls (2/35).

Comment on this clone: What it recognizes is unknown.

The data were produced by immunoSEQ multiplex PCR, yet TCRdb's version contains in-frame clones alone and is incomplete. The table includes 25,000 to 35,000 clones, about 78% detected once. The CDR3 runs 17 residues. CDR1 MDHEN and CDR2 SYDVKM come from the germline V gene. V gave up 6 bases and J gave up 9 bases, with 27 bases separating them. Sequences were obtained from CD4+ T cells from blood buffy coats. The chain is built from TRBV28 and TRBJ1-3; possibly TRBD1 for D (5 bases). This sequence was found in a human donor in good health. The CDR3 DNA reads TGTGCCAGCAGGGGCTCCTGGGCGGTGACGGGGGGTTCCACCATATATTTT. Amino acids: CASRGSWAVTGGSTIYF.